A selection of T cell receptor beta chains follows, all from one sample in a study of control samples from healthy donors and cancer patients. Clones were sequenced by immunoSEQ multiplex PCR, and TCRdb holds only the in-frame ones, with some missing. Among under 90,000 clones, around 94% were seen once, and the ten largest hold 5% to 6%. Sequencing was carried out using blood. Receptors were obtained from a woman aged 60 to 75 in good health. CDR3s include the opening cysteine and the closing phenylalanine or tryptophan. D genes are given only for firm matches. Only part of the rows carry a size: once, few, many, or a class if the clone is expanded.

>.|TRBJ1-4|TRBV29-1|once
TGCAGCGTTTCGCAGGATGTGGAAGAAAAACTGTTTTTT
CSVSQDVEEKLFF
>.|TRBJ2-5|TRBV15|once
TGTGCCACCAGCAGAGATCGGGGACACCAAGAGACCCAGTACTTC
CATSRDRGHQETQYF
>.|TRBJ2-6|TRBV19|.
TGTGCCAGTAGTATGGTGGCTTCTGGGGCCAACGTCCTGACTTTC
CASSMVASGANVLTF
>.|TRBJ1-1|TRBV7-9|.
TGTGCCAGCAGCTTAGAATTCGGAGGGACTGAAGCTTTCTTT
CASSLEFGGTEAFF
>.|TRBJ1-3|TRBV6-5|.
TGTGCCAGCAGTATTTCTGGAAACACCATATATTTT
CASSISGNTIYF
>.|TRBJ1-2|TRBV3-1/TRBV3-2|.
TGTGCCAGCAGCCCGCGGGGGGGTTTTGGCTACACCTTC
CASSPRGGFGYTF
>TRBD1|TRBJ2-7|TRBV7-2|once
TGTGCCAGCAGCTCCTACAGGGGGTCGGCCTACGAGCAGTACTTC
CASSSYRGSAYEQYF
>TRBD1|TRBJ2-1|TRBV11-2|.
TGTGCCAGCAGACGACCGGGACAGGGAAACAATGAGCAGTTCTTC
CASRRPGQGNNEQFF
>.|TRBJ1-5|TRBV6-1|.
TGTGCCAGCAGTGATCAAGGGAGCAATCAGCCCCAGCATTTT
CASSDQGSNQPQHF
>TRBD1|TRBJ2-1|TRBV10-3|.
TGTGCCATCAGTGCGAGACAGGGTACCTACAATGAGCAGTTCTTC
CAISARQGTYNEQFF
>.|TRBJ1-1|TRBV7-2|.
TGTGCCAGCAGCTTAAACGGGAACACTGAAGCTTTCTTT
CASSLNGNTEAFF
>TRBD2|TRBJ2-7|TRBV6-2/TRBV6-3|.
TGTGCCAGCAGGTACGCTAGCGGGAGGACGTACGAGCAGTACTTC
CASRYASGRTYEQYF
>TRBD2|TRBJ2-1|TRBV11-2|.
TGTGCCAGCATCCCTAAGGGGACTAAGTACAATGAGCAGTTCTTC
CASIPKGTKYNEQFF
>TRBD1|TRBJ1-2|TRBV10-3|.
TGTGCCGCACGGACAGGGCGAGGCTACACCTTC
CAARTGRGYTF
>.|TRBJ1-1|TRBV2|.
TGTGCCAGCATCTGGATAGCTGAAGCTTTCTTT
CASIWIAEAFF
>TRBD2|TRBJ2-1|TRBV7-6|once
TGTGCCAGCAGCTTTCCCCCCCTAGCGGGAACGGGGGAGCAGTTCTTC
CASSFPPLAGTGEQFF
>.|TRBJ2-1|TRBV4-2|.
TGTGCCAGCAGCACCCAGCGGGTGGGACGCCGCAATGAGCAGTTCTTC
CASSTQRVGRRNEQFF
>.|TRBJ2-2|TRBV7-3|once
TGTGCCAGCAGCTTAACTGCTGACAGATCGAACACCGGGGAGCTGTTTTTT
CASSLTADRSNTGELFF
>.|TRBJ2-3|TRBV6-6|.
TGTGCCAGCGCGGTCCAGGGGCGGACTAGCACAGATACGCAGTATTTT
CASAVQGRTSTDTQYF
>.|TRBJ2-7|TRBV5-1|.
TGCGCCAGCAGCTTGTGGCTGGACGCGGAAGACTACGAGCAGTACTTC
CASSLWLDAEDYEQYF